The clone carrying this T cell receptor beta chain turned up a few times. What it recognizes is unknown. TCRdb processed the 5' RACE reads anew with MiXCR; each CDR3 protein has one entry. The data contain some 1,700,000 distinct CDR3 sequences, 25% to 35% of them singletons. These data belong to a study of identical twins. General study points: Sequences that were beta out-of-frame showed weaker excess twin sharing. The study drew conclusions from cross-sectional statistical analysis, not from following the same donors.

The CDR3 totals 17 residues. The sample comprised cord blood. The receptor was isolated from a newborn girl in good health. V gene TRBV21-1 combines with J gene TRBJ1-5; the table gives TRBD1 as D, unverified against the DNA. TRBV21-1 has pseudogene status. The CDR3 DNA is TGTGCCAGCAGCATCAGGGGGCGGTGGAGAAGCAATCAGCCCCAGCATTTT. It encodes CASSIRGRWRSNQPQHF.